The clone carrying this TCR beta chain was detected once. The deep-level immunoSEQ assay was used. The method was immunoSEQ multiplex PCR; TCRdb's version includes in-frame clones alone and lacks a portion of them. The sample lists approximately 1.1 million clones, around 78% occurring once. This sample is drawn from a study of shared clonotypes between healthy human individuals. Study overall: CD4 naive cells filled three plates per donor, CD4 memory three, CD8 naive two and CD8 memory one.

Germline-derived CDR1 and CDR2 are MNHNS and SASEGT. Deletions cut 3 bases from V and 4 bases from J, with 18 bases between. This CDR3 has 17 residues. The sequence derives from a man younger than 35 in good health. Some clones in this sample may be carry-over from other donors' samples. The sample comprised memory CD4+ T cells from PBMCs. The subset was: CD45RA-negative fraction. This chain joins TRBV6-1 and TRBJ2-2; possibly TRBD2 for D (5 bases). CDR3 amino acids: CASSDFRWSGFTGELFF. DNA for the CDR3: TGTGCCAGCAGTGATTTCCGGTGGAGCGGATTCACCGGGGAGCTGTTTTTT.